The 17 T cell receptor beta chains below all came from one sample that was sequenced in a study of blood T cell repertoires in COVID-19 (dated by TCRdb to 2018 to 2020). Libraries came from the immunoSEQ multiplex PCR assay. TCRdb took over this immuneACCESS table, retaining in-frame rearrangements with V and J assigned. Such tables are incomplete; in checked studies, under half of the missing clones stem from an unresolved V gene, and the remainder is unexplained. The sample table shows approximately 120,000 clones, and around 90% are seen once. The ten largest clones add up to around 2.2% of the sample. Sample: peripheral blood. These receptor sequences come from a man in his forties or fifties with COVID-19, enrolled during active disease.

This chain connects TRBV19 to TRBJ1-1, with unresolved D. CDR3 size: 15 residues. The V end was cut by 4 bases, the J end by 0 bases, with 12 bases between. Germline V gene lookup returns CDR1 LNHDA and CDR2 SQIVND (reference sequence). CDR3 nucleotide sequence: TGTGCCAGTAGTAGTCCCGGTGGGCTGAACACTGAAGCTTTCTTT. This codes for CASSSPGGLNTEAFF.

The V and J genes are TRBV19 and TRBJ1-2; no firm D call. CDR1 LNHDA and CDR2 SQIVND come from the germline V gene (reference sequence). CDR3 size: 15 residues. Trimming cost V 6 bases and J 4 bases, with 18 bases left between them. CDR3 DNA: TGTGCCAGTAGGGACTCTGACCGGGAGGTCTATGGCTACACCTTC. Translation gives CASRDSDREVYGYTF.

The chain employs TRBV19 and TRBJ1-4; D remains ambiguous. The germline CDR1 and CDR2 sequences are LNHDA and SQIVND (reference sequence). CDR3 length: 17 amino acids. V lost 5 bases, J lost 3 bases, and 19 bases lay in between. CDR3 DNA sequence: TGTGCCAGTAGTCCATGGACTCCTACCCGGGCTAATGAAAAACTGTTTTTT. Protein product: CASSPWTPTRANEKLFF.

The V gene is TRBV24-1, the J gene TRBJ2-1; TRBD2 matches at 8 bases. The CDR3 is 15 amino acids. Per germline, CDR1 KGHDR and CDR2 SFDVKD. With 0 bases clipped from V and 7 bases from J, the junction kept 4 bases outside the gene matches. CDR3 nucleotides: TGTGCCACCAGTGATTTGGAGACTAGCGATAATGAGCAGTTCTTC. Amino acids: CATSDLETSDNEQFF.

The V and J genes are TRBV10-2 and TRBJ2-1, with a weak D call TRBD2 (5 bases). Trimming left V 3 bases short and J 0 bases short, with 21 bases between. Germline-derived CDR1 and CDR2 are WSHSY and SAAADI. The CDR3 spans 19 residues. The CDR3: CASSDPAGVQADSYNEQFF. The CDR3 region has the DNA TGCGCCAGCAGTGACCCGGCGGGTGTGCAGGCCGACTCCTACAATGAGCAGTTCTTC.

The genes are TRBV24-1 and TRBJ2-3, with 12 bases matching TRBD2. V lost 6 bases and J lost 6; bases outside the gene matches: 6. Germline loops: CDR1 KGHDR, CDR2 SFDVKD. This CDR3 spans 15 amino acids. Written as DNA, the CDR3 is TGTGCCACCAGTTTACTAGCGGGAGGAGTTGATACGCAGTATTTT. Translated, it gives CATSLLAGGVDTQYF.

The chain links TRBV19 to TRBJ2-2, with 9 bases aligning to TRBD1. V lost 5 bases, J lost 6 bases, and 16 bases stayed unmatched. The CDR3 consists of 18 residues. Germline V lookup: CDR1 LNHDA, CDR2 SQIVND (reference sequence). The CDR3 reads CASSGGPGQGMGAGELFF. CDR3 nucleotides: TGTGCCAGTAGTGGGGGGCCGGGACAGGGTATGGGGGCCGGGGAGCTGTTTTTT.

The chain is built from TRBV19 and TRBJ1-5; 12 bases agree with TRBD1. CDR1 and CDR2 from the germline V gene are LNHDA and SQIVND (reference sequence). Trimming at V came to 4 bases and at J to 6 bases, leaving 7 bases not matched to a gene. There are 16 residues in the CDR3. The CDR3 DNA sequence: TGTGCCAGTAGTACTCCGGGACAGGGGGCTGGTCAGCCCCAGCATTTT. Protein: CASSTPGQGAGQPQHF.

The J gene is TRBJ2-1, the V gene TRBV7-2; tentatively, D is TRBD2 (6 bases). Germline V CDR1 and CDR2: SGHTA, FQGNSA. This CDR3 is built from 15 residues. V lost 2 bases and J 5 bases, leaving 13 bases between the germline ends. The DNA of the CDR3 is TGTGCCAGCAGCTTAACCGGGAGTTACGACAATGAGCAGTTCTTC. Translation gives CASSLTGSYDNEQFF.

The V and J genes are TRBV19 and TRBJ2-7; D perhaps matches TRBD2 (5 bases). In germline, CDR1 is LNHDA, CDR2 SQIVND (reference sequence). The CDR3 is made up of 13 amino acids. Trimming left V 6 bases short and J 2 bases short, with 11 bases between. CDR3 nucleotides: TGTGCCAGTAGGCGGGCAGGAGCCTACGAGCAGTACGTC. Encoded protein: CASRRAGAYEQYV.

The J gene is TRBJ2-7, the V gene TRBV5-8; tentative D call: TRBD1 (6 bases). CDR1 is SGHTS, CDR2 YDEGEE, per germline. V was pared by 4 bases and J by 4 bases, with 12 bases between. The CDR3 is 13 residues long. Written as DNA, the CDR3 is TGTGCCAGCAGCCCGCAGGGGTATTACGAGCAGTACTTC. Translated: CASSPQGYYEQYF.

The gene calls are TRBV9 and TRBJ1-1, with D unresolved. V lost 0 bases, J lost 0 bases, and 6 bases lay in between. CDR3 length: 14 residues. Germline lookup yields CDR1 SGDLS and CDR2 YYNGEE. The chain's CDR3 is CASSVGTVNTEAFF. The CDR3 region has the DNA TGTGCCAGCAGCGTAGGTACAGTGAACACTGAAGCTTTCTTT.

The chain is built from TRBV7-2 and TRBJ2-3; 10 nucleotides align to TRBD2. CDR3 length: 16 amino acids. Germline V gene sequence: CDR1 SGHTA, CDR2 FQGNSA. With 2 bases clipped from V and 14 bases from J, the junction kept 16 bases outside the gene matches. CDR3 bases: TGTGCCAGCAGCTTAAAGGCTAGCGGGAGTTGGGTGAGCGGGTATTTT. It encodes CASSLKASGSWVSGYF.

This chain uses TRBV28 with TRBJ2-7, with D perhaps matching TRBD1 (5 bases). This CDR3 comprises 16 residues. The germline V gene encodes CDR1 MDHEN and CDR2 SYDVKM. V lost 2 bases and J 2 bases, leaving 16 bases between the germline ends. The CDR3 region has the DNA TGTGCCAGCAGTTTAGAGCAGGGTATATCGCCCTACGAGCAGTACTTC. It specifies CASSLEQGISPYEQYF.

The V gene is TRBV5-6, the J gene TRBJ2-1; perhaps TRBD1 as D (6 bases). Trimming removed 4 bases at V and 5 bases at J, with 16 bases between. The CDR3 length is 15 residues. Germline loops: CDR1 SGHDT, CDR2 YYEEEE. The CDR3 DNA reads TGTGCCAGCAGCCAAGGGGGAGTTCGCCACAATGAGCAGTTCTTC. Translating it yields CASSQGGVRHNEQFF.

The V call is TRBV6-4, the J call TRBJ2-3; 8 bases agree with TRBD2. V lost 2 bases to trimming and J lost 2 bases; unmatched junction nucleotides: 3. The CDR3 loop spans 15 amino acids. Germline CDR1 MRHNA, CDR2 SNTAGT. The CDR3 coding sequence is TGTGCCAGCAGTGACGGAGGACTAGCCACAGATACGCAGTATTTT. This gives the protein CASSDGGLATDTQYF.

In nucleotides, the CDR3 is TGTGCCAGCAGTTTAGGGCAGGGTTCGGGCTATGGCTACACCTTC. Residues: CASSLGQGSGYGYTF. The chain joins TRBV28 to TRBJ1-2; weak D call: TRBD1 (5 bases). Trimming left V 2 bases short and J 4 bases short, with 14 bases between. CDR1 MDHEN and CDR2 SYDVKM come from the germline V gene. The CDR3 consists of 15 residues.